This record looks at one T cell receptor (beta chain) sequence and its context. This CDR3 region has 12 residues. The V end lost 2 bases, the J end lost 6 bases, and 8 bases lay between the germline ends. The V gene's germline CDR1 is KGHSH and CDR2 LQKENI. The data derive from a study of blood T cell repertoires in COVID-19. For the study at large: From the United States, Italy and Spain came samples of acute and convalescent COVID-19. Nucleic acid was either cDNA or gDNA, and it came from T cells, B-cell-depleted T cells, or PBMCs.

Per the authors' pipeline: Quantification of nucleated cells was approximated via reference gene primer amplification. Some clones are missing from TCRdb's copy, which holds only in-frame ones; the method was immunoSEQ multiplex PCR. That table is the source of V, J and clone size, and D and trimming were worked out from the DNA. The sample carries some 150,000 clones, approximately 87% recorded once. This sequence originates from a man aged 50 to 59 with active COVID-19. The chain has TRBV18 and TRBJ2-7; tentatively, D is TRBD2 (5 bases). Sequenced material: peripheral blood. This chain's CDR3 is CASSPGESEQYF. The CDR3 bases are TGTGCCAGCTCACCAGGGGAGTCCGAGCAGTACTTC.